The TCR beta chain under discussion was sequenced for a study of shared clonotypes between healthy human individuals. This CDR3 contains 16 residues. Germline V gene data show CDR1 as SEHNR and CDR2 as FQNEAQ (reference sequence). The ends were cut back, 1 base at V and 4 bases at J, with 14 bases in the middle. The naive CD8 subset, CD45RO-negative cells positively selected for CCR7, excluded terminally differentiated effector memory CD45RA+ cells. This clone is a singleton in its sample. Generated by immunoSEQ multiplex PCR, the TCRdb table keeps only in-frame clones and is missing some. The sample contains approximately 840,000 clones, 90% to 98% of which appear only once.

The sequenced material came from naive CD8+ T cells sorted from blood. The V call is TRBV7-9, the J call TRBJ1-3; D not resolved. This TCR came from a man aged 30-40 years in good health. The CDR3 region has the DNA TGTGCCAGCAGCTTAGGCCCGGTAGGGAACGGAAACACCATATATTTT. This translates into CASSLGPVGNGNTIYF.